This T cell receptor (beta chain) appears in the sequencing data of a study of response to subunit inactivated influenza vaccine. Overall study findings and caveats: After each seasonal influenza vaccination, few new T cells are recruited, the authors suggested.

Regarding this clonotype: As yet, its antigen is unknown.

The CDR3 runs to 15 residues. Germline V lookup: CDR1 SGHVS, CDR2 FQNEAQ. J gave up 4 bases and V 5 bases, and 6 bases lay outside the gene matches. MiXCR, run by TCRdb on the RT-PCR reads, gives a single entry per CDR3 protein. This sample has 800,000 or so distinct CDR3 sequences, with 21% found just once. Sample: PBMCs from blood, taken roughly 5 days after vaccination. The sequence derives from a man in his fifties who received an inactivated influenza vaccine. The J gene is TRBJ2-1, the V gene TRBV7-8; 9 bases line up with TRBD2. The CDR3 sequence is CASSPRTSDYNEQFF. As DNA, the CDR3 is TGTGCCAGCAGCCCCCGGACTAGCGATTACAATGAGCAGTTCTTC.